A single sample is the source of the 27 T cell receptor beta chains below, sequenced in a study of long-term antiretroviral therapy in people with HIV. At survey level, the immunoSEQ assay was run in its v3.0 version. Assay: immunoSEQ multiplex PCR; the TCRdb copy retains only in-frame clones and omits some. The sample records roughly 29,000 clones, around 95% being singletons. The input for sequencing was unsorted PBMCs, taken 5.3 years after starting antiretroviral therapy. The origin of the receptors is a man aged 45-65 years with HIV.

CDR3 coding DNA: TGCAGCGTTGTGGGGGCGCCGGACTATGGCTACACCTTC. Its translation is CSVVGAPDYGYTF. The chain couples TRBV29-1 to TRBJ1-2; the D gene is possibly TRBD1 (6 bases). Deletions cut 4 bases from V and 3 bases from J, with 12 bases between. Germline assignment: CDR1 SQVTM and CDR2 ANQGSEA. This CDR3 has 13 amino acids.

This clone has a single count. The gene calls are TRBV2 and TRBJ1-2, with a possible D match to TRBD1 (6 bases). V gave up 6 bases and J gave up 2 bases, with 10 bases separating them. Germline CDR1 reads SNHLY; CDR2 reads FYNNEI. The CDR3 consists of 13 residues. The DNA of the CDR3 is TGTGCCAGCAGAGAGGACAGCAACTATGGCTACACCTTC. Encoded protein: CASREDSNYGYTF.

The chain combines TRBV30 with TRBJ2-7; D assignment may be TRBD1 or TRBD2 (5 bases each). Trimming pared 4 bases from V and 1 base from J, leaving 14 bases between. This CDR3 contains 14 residues. The V gene's germline CDR1 is GTSNPN and CDR2 SVGIG (reference sequence). The CDR3 reads CAWKFRGRSYEQYF. For the CDR3, the DNA is TGTGCCTGGAAATTCCGGGGCCGGTCCTACGAGCAGTACTTC.

The V gene is TRBV9, the J gene TRBJ1-2; D gene ambiguous. Germline V gives CDR1 SGDLS, CDR2 YYNGEE. This CDR3 has 16 residues. With 0 bases removed from V and 3 bases from J, the gap between germline ends came to 15 bases. The CDR3 protein is CASSVDGHSVDYGYTF. The CDR3 DNA is TGTGCCAGCAGCGTAGACGGCCACAGTGTCGACTATGGCTACACCTTC.

Comment on this clone: The junction does not match germline at one end; this may be a read error. The gene calls are TRBV6-4 and TRBJ2-7; D is uncertain. Germline CDR1 reads MRHNA; CDR2 reads SNTAGT. The CDR3 totals 12 residues. The CDR3 loop is CASTDVLYEQYF. The CDR3 region has the DNA TGTGCCAGCACTGACGTCCTCTACGAGCAGTACTTC.

The chain links TRBV10-3 to TRBJ1-1; perhaps TRBD1 as D (6 bases). The CDR3 has 12 residues. Germline V CDR1 and CDR2: ENHRY, SYGVKD. The germline V and J ends were trimmed by 4 bases and 6 bases, with 9 bases remaining between them. The CDR3 DNA is TGTGCCATCAGTGCGGAGGGGGCTGAAGCTTTCTTT. Translated, it gives CAISAEGAEAFF.

This clone was counted only a few times. The J gene is TRBJ2-7, the V gene TRBV7-2; D ambiguous. The length of the CDR3 is 13 residues. The V gene lost 7 bases and the J gene lost 5 bases, with 15 bases spanning the gap. Germline V lookup: CDR1 SGHTA, CDR2 FQGNSA. CDR3 sequence: CASTSLWANEQYF. CDR3 nucleotides: TGTGCCAGCACAAGCTTATGGGCGAACGAGCAGTACTTC.

The gene calls are TRBV18 and TRBJ1-4, with D possibly being TRBD1 (5 bases). Trimming removed 9 bases from V and 8 bases from J, with 16 bases in between. CDR3 length: 13 residues. Germline CDR1 KGHSH, CDR2 LQKENI. CDR3 residues: CASTRGDNEKLFF. The CDR3 nucleotides read TGTGCCAGTACCCGGGGCGATAACGAAAAACTGTTTTTT. The complete variable domain, with remaining parts taken from reference TRBV18 and TRBJ1-4, reads NAGVMQNPRHLVRRRGQEARLRCSPMKGHSHVYWYRQLPEEGLKFMVYLQKENIIDESGMPKERFSAEFPKEGPSILRIQQVVRGDSAAYFCASTRGDNEKLFFGSGTQLSVL.

The gene calls are TRBV4-1 and TRBJ2-3; 9 positions agree with TRBD1. This CDR3 has 18 amino acids. Germline CDR1 reads MGHRA; CDR2 reads YSYEKL. The V and J ends lost 4 bases and 3 bases, in that order; junction bases with no gene match: 14. The CDR3 protein is CASSPSPTGTGWTDTQYF. CDR3 sequence (DNA): TGCGCCAGCAGCCCAAGTCCGACCGGGACAGGGTGGACAGATACGCAGTATTTT.

This clone appeared a single time. This chain connects TRBV11-3 to TRBJ2-3, with D perhaps TRBD2 (6 bases). The germline V and J ends were trimmed by 2 bases and 3 bases, with 6 bases remaining between them. Looked up from germline, CDR1 is SGHNT and CDR2 is YENEEA. The CDR3 runs to 13 residues. This CDR3 reads CASSLRGTDTQYF. DNA for the CDR3: TGTGCCAGCAGCTTACGGGGGACAGATACGCAGTATTTT.

The gene calls are TRBV2 and TRBJ1-1; D might be TRBD1 (6 bases). The length of the CDR3 is 12 residues. In germline, CDR1 is SNHLY, CDR2 FYNNEI. V lost 2 bases and J 10 bases, leaving 11 bases between the germline ends. Here the CDR3 reads CASSETGRGAFF. CDR3 sequence (DNA): TGTGCCAGCAGTGAAACAGGGCGGGGAGCTTTCTTT.

The CDR3 loop is CASSQRTGVDTQYF. CDR3 nucleotide sequence: TGCGCCAGCAGCCAACGAACAGGGGTTGATACGCAGTATTTT. J is TRBJ2-3 and V is TRBV4-3, with 7 bases identical to TRBD1. The V gene end was trimmed by 2 bases and the J gene end by 6 bases; junction bases not matched to a gene: 5. CDR1 is LGHNA and CDR2 is YSLEER in the germline V gene. The CDR3 has 14 residues.

This chain's CDR3 is CASSFGGRTDTQYF. The CDR3 DNA sequence: TGTGCCAGCTCCTTCGGGGGGAGGACAGATACGCAGTATTTT. The V call is TRBV6-1, the J call TRBJ2-3, with 7 bases fitting TRBD2. With 8 bases clipped from V and 3 bases from J, the junction kept 8 bases outside the gene matches. The CDR3 is made up of 14 amino acids. Germline CDR1 MNHNS, CDR2 SASEGT.

The chain uses TRBV18 and TRBJ1-2; 8 bases are shared with TRBD1. This CDR3 has 17 residues. CDR1 is KGHSH, CDR2 LQKENI, per germline. Losses at the gene ends were 2 bases for V and 0 bases for J; bases not matched to a gene: 8. This CDR3 is CASSPSIGQGSNYGYTF. The CDR3 nucleotides read TGTGCCAGCTCACCATCGATCGGACAGGGCTCTAACTATGGCTACACCTTC.

This clone has just one count. This sequence joins TRBV7-2 and TRBJ1-1, with TRBD1 matching over 8 bases. This CDR3 comprises 15 residues. The germline V gene encodes CDR1 SGHTA and CDR2 FQGNSA. J was trimmed by 8 bases and V by 5 bases; bases with no gene match: 13. The CDR3: CASSKGGQEDREAFF. CDR3 nucleotides: TGTGCCAGCAGCAAGGGGGGACAGGAAGACAGGGAAGCTTTCTTT.

The V call is TRBV19, the J call TRBJ1-1, with TRBD1 matching 7 bases. Germline CDR1 and CDR2: LNHDA and SQIVND (reference sequence). The J segment lost 4 bases and the V segment lost 7 bases, leaving 15 bases of the junction unmatched. The CDR3 contains 16 residues. For the CDR3, the DNA is TGTGCCAGTACCAATCCATACAGGGGAGGAAGCACTGAAGCTTTCTTT. Amino acid sequence: CASTNPYRGGSTEAFF.

CDR3 loop: CASSPSSRGQNEQYF. The CDR3 DNA sequence: TGTGCCAGCTCACCATCGTCCAGGGGGCAAAACGAGCAGTACTTC. The chain is built from TRBV18 and TRBJ2-7, with 8 bases fitting TRBD1. With V trimmed by 2 bases and J by 5 bases, 8 bases remained unmatched. This CDR3 has 15 residues. Germline V CDR1 and CDR2: KGHSH, LQKENI.

The CDR3 sequence is CASRTEVYEQYF. The CDR3 coding sequence is TGTGCCAGCAGGACGGAAGTCTACGAGCAGTACTTC. The chain uses TRBV11-2 and TRBJ2-7; no definite D call. Germline V gene lookup returns CDR1 SGHAT and CDR2 FQNNGV. The CDR3 spans 12 residues. V was cut by 6 bases and J by 3 bases, with 9 bases left in between.

The gene calls are TRBV11-2 and TRBJ2-7, with 8 bases matching TRBD2. Germline V gives CDR1 SGHAT, CDR2 FQNNGV. This CDR3 has 17 amino acids. V trimming: 1 base; J trimming: 0 bases; junction bases outside the gene matches: 8. The CDR3 reads CASSLVSSGGLSYEQYF. The CDR3 DNA sequence: TGTGCCAGCAGCTTAGTTTCGAGCGGGGGCCTCTCCTACGAGCAGTACTTC.

This chain uses TRBV7-8 with TRBJ2-7; a weak D match, TRBD2 (5 bases). Germline V CDR1 and CDR2: SGHVS, FQNEAQ. V lost 1 base and J lost 2, with 9 bases in between. The CDR3 covers 14 residues. CDR3 region: CASSLEEVTYEQYF. The CDR3 DNA reads TGTGCCAGCAGCTTAGAGGAGGTCACCTACGAGCAGTACTTC.

The V gene is TRBV7-8, the J gene TRBJ2-7; D remains unclear. Trimming stripped 0 bases from V and 3 bases from J, with 6 bases between. The germline V gene has CDR1 SGHVS and CDR2 FQNEAQ. The CDR3 is made up of 13 amino acids. CDR3 bases: TGTGCCAGCAGCTTAGCCCGCAGCTACGAGCAGTACTTC. Translation gives CASSLARSYEQYF. The full variable domain, its missing parts supplied by reference TRBV7-8 and TRBJ2-7, is GAGVSQSPRYKVAKRGQDVALRCDPISGHVSLFWYQQALGQGPEFLTYFQNEAQLDKSGLPSDRFFAERPEGSVSTLKIQRTQQEDSAVYLCASSLARSYEQYFGPGTRLTVT.

The chain has TRBV6-1 and TRBJ1-5; no clear D. Germline-derived CDR1 and CDR2 are MNHNS and SASEGT. With 3 bases removed from V and 10 bases from J, the gap between germline ends came to 10 bases. The CDR3 sequence is 12 residues long. This CDR3 reads CASSDPGNPQHF. The DNA of the CDR3 is TGTGCCAGCAGTGACCCCGGGAATCCCCAGCATTTT.

V and J are TRBV19 and TRBJ2-3, with a weak D call TRBD2 (6 bases). Germline CDR1 and CDR2: LNHDA and SQIVND (reference sequence). V gave up 6 bases and J gave up 3 bases, with 10 bases separating them. This CDR3 contains 13 residues. The CDR3, as DNA: TGTGCCAGTAGGCACCGGGGGACAGATACGCAGTATTTT. Translated, it gives CASRHRGTDTQYF.

This chain links TRBV2 with TRBJ1-2, with 10 bases lining up with TRBD1. The CDR3 spans 14 residues. V shed 7 bases, J shed 8 bases, and the junction held 10 bases outside the gene matches. CDR1 and CDR2 (germline): SNHLY, FYNNEI. The CDR3, as DNA: TGTGCCAGCATACCTGGACAGGGGGTGGGGGGCTACACCTTC. Protein sequence: CASIPGQGVGGYTF.

The chain joins TRBV19 to TRBJ1-4, with 9 positions matching TRBD1. Per the germline V gene, CDR1 is LNHDA and CDR2 is SQIVND (reference sequence). V gave up 4 bases and J gave up 8 bases; unmatched junction bases: 5. This CDR3 has 14 residues. The CDR3 bases are TGTGCCAGTAGTACCTTGGACAGGGGCGAAAAACTGTTTTTT. It codes for CASSTLDRGEKLFF.

The CDR3 DNA reads as TGCGCCAGCAGCCAAGAACTAGCGGGGGCCTACTACGAGCAGTACTTC. It specifies CASSQELAGAYYEQYF. The genes are TRBV4-3 and TRBJ2-7, with 11 bases lining up with TRBD2. This CDR3 spans 16 amino acids. After removal of 0 bases from V and 3 bases from J, the junction contained 4 bases not matched to a gene. Germline V gives CDR1 LGHNA, CDR2 YSLEER.

This chain links TRBV7-9 with TRBJ2-1, with D tentatively TRBD1 (5 bases). The CDR3 sequence is 14 residues long. V was shortened by 1 base and J by 4 bases, with 8 bases between the two germline ends. In germline, CDR1 is SEHNR, CDR2 FQNEAQ (reference sequence). Here the CDR3 DNA reads TGTGCCAGCAGCTTAGAACAGGTATACAATGAGCAGTTCTTC. Its translation is CASSLEQVYNEQFF.